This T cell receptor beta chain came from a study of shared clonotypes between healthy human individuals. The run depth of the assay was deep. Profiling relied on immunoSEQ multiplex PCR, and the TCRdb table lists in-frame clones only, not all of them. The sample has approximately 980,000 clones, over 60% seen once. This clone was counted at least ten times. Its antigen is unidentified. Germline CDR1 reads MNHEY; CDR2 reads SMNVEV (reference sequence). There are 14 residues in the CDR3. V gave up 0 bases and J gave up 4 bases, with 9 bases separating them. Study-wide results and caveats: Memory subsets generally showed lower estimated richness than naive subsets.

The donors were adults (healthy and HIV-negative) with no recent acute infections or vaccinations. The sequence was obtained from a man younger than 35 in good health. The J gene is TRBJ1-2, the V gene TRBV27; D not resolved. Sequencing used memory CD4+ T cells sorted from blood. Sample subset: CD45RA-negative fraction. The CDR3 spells CASSLSTVGYGYTF. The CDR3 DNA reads TGTGCCAGCAGTTTATCTACGGTGGGCTATGGCTACACCTTC.